Shown below are 13 T cell receptor beta chains from a single sample sequenced in a study of control samples from healthy donors and cancer patients. Assay: immunoSEQ multiplex PCR; the TCRdb copy retains only in-frame clones and omits some. This sample yields 180,000 or so clones, of which about 93% are seen a single time; 4.1% belongs to the top ten. Material for sequencing was blood. These receptors originate from a woman aged 55-69 years in good health.

V is TRBV24-1 and J is TRBJ2-5; D might be TRBD2 (6 bases). Trimming took 2 bases from V and 3 from J, leaving 12 bases between them. Germline lookup yields CDR1 KGHDR and CDR2 SFDVKD. The CDR3 has 15 residues. CDR3 sequence: CATSDSRWGEETQYF. CDR3 in DNA: TGTGCCACCAGTGATTCCCGTTGGGGGGAAGAGACCCAGTACTTC.

In the case of this clone: This CDR3 is also generated by other DNA sequences in the sample. The chain is built from TRBV19 and TRBJ1-4, with unresolved D. V lost 8 bases and J 0 bases, leaving 16 bases between the germline ends. This CDR3 is built from 16 residues. Germline CDR1 reads LNHDA; CDR2 reads SQIVND (reference sequence). CDR3 residues: CASRLTAAATNEKLFF. The CDR3 DNA follows: TGTGCCAGTCGATTAACGGCGGCGGCAACTAATGAAAAACTGTTTTTT.

The rearrangement uses TRBV6-6 and TRBJ1-2; the D gene is possibly TRBD1 (6 bases). The V and J ends lost 1 base and 8 bases respectively, with 14 bases between them. The CDR3 covers 14 residues. Looked up from germline, CDR1 is MNHNY and CDR2 is SVGAGI (reference sequence). CDR3 nucleotide sequence: TGTGCCAGCAGTTACTTGGACAGCTCATTGGGCTACACCTTC. Residues: CASSYLDSSLGYTF.

J is TRBJ2-7 and V is TRBV7-9, with no clear D. The germline CDR1 and CDR2 sequences are SEHNR and FQNEAQ (reference sequence). Deletions cut 2 bases from V and 5 bases from J, with 7 bases between. The CDR3 runs to 12 residues. CDR3 residues: CASSLKGDEQYF. The DNA of the CDR3 is TGTGCCAGCAGCTTAAAGGGCGACGAGCAGTACTTC.

The chain uses TRBV21-1 and TRBJ2-2; the D call in the table, TRBD1, was not verified against the DNA. TRBV21-1 is given as a pseudogene. CDR3 length: 15 amino acids. CDR3 sequence: CASSRQGAQVGELFF. The CDR3 region has the DNA TGTGCCAGCAGCAGACAGGGGGCGCAGGTCGGGGAGCTGTTTTTT.

In this sample, this clone turned up once. The V and J genes are TRBV6-2 or TRBV6-3 and TRBJ1-5; D not resolved. The V end lost 2 bases, the J end lost 0 bases, and 5 bases lay between the germline ends. The CDR3 spans 14 residues. Per the germline V gene, CDR1 is MNHEY and CDR2 is SVGEGT. The CDR3 protein is CASSYDTSNQPQHF. CDR3 DNA: TGTGCCAGCAGTTACGACACTAGCAATCAGCCCCAGCATTTT.

This clone was seen once. CDR3 DNA sequence: TGTGCCAGCAGCTTCACCTCCTACGAGCAGTACTTC. As protein: CASSFTSYEQYF. The V gene is TRBV7-2, the J gene TRBJ2-7; D not certain. Germline CDR1 reads SGHTA; CDR2 reads FQGNSA. The CDR3 loop spans 12 amino acids. V lost 3 bases and J 0 bases, leaving 3 bases between the germline ends.

This chain uses TRBV7-9 with TRBJ2-1; 7 positions agree with TRBD2. V dropped 6 bases and J dropped 6; count of bases not matched to a gene: 17. Germline V gene data show CDR1 as SEHNR and CDR2 as FQNEAQ (reference sequence). The CDR3 is 17 residues long. CDR3 DNA sequence: TGTGCCAGCAGTCGGGATTTTGAGCGGGGACGTTCCAATGAGCAGTTCTTC. Its protein is CASSRDFERGRSNEQFF.

The chain is built from TRBV7-8 and TRBJ2-7; D gene ambiguous. V lost 2 bases to trimming and J lost 7 bases, with 12 bases between them. CDR1 and CDR2 (germline): SGHVS, FQNEAQ. The CDR3 length is 13 residues. The CDR3 spells CASSLRQYYEQYF. CDR3 nucleotide sequence: TGTGCCAGCAGCTTAAGGCAGTACTATGAGCAGTACTTC. Combining the CDR3 with reference TRBV7-8 and TRBJ2-7 gives the whole variable domain GAGVSQSPRYKVAKRGQDVALRCDPISGHVSLFWYQQALGQGPEFLTYFQNEAQLDKSGLPSDRFFAERPEGSVSTLKIQRTQQEDSAVYLCASSLRQYYEQYFGPGTRLTVT.

The V and J genes are TRBV6-5 and TRBJ1-5; 10 bases agree with TRBD1. CDR3 length equals 16 residues. Germline assignment: CDR1 MNHEY and CDR2 SVGAGI. J lost 4 bases, V lost 0 bases, and 3 bases had no gene match. CDR3: CASSYSGQGTNQPQHF. In nucleotides, the CDR3 is TGTGCCAGCAGTTACTCGGGACAGGGGACGAATCAGCCCCAGCATTTT.

V and J are TRBV6-6 and TRBJ2-1; 8 bases map to TRBD1. The CDR3 contains 16 residues. Looked up from germline, CDR1 is MNHNY and CDR2 is SVGAGI (reference sequence). Germline trimming cut 4 bases from V and 4 bases from J; bases unmatched to any gene: 9. CDR3 DNA sequence: TGTGCCAGCAGTTTCCCTCAGGGGGCAGGGTACAATGAGCAGTTCTTC. It specifies CASSFPQGAGYNEQFF.

V and J are TRBV18 and TRBJ1-1; the D gene is possibly TRBD1 (5 bases). Trimming cost V 6 bases and J 8 bases, with 10 bases left between them. The germline V gene encodes CDR1 KGHSH and CDR2 LQKENI. CDR3 length: 11 residues. CDR3 DNA sequence: TGTGCCAGCTCGTCGAGGACAGAAGCTTTCTTT. This translates into CASSSRTEAFF. Based on the CDR3 plus reference TRBV18 and TRBJ1-1, the full variable domain is NAGVMQNPRHLVRRRGQEARLRCSPMKGHSHVYWYRQLPEEGLKFMVYLQKENIIDESGMPKERFSAEFPKEGPSILRIQQVVRGDSAAYFCASSSRTEAFFGQGTRLTVV.

The rearrangement joins TRBV21-1 to TRBJ2-4; the DNA was not compared with TRBD1, the D call given in the table. TRBV21-1 is recorded as a pseudogene. This CDR3 has 19 residues. As DNA, the CDR3 is TGTGCCAGCGACCCCGGACAGGGGGAAACCACCATGGCCAAAAACATTCAGTACTTC. Translation: CASDPGQGETTMAKNIQYF.